This T cell receptor beta chain came from a study of patients and donors after allogeneic stem cell transplantation. MiXCR was run by TCRdb on the RT-PCR reads, yielding one entry per CDR3 protein. The sample includes roughly 200,000 distinct CDR3 sequences, less than 45% of them seen just once. Germline CDR1 and CDR2: SGHDT and YYEEEE. Trimming shortened V by 0 bases and J by 5 bases, and 15 bases separated the two germline ends. The CDR3 is made up of 15 amino acids. The sample consisted of blood, either unsorted or a sorted T cell fraction (not recorded which). V is TRBV5-6 and J is TRBJ2-7; maybe TRBD2 (5 bases). The source of this sequence is a human donor who was either an allogeneic HSCT recipient or a stem cell or donor lymphocyte infusion donor (not recorded which). It is not recorded whose cells these are; they may come from a transplant donor. As DNA, the CDR3 is TGTGCCAGCAGCTTGGGAGGGTCGCGGCTCAACGAGCAGTACTTC. Encoded protein: CASSLGGSRLNEQYF. The entire variable domain, with the rest obtained from reference TRBV5-6 and TRBJ2-7, is as follows: DAGVTQSPTHLIKTRGQQVTLRCSPKSGHDTVSWYQQALGQGPQFIFQYYEEEERQRGNFPDRFSGHQFPNYSSELNVNALLLGDSALYLCASSLGGSRLNEQYFGPGTRLTVT.